The 18 T cell receptor beta chains below come from one sample, sequenced in a study of T cells after posttransplantation cyclophosphamide. Method: immunoSEQ multiplex PCR; TCRdb's copy keeps in-frame clones and lacks some. The data show about 44,000 clones, with none appearing a single time. The sequenced material came from PBMCs. The receptors were gathered from a man aged 35-49 years in good health, CMV-negative, and a related stem cell transplant donor.

The table lists this clone with many counts. The chain links TRBV4-2 to TRBJ2-2, with a possible D match to TRBD2 (6 bases). There are 12 residues in the CDR3. With 8 bases removed from V and 7 bases from J, the gap between germline ends came to 11 bases. Germline CDR1 LGHNA, CDR2 YNFKEQ. This CDR3 reads CASGREIGELFF. CDR3 bases: TGTGCCAGCGGACGGGAGATCGGGGAGCTGTTTTTT.

This clone was seen at least ten times. V is TRBV10-1 and J is TRBJ2-2; D is undetermined. Germline values: CDR1 WNHNN, CDR2 SYGVQD (reference sequence). CDR3 length: 13 amino acids. The ends were cut back, 4 bases at V and 8 bases at J, with 11 bases in the middle. The CDR3 bases are TGCGCCAGCAGTGCGAATTGGGCGGGGGAGCTGTTTTTT. Translation gives CASSANWAGELFF.

This clone was seen many times. In nucleotides, the CDR3 is TGTGCCAGCAGCTTTCGGGAGGACGGAAACTCTGGAAACACCATATATTTT. This codes for CASSFREDGNSGNTIYF. The genes are TRBV11-2 and TRBJ1-3; no clear D gene. The CDR3 runs 17 residues. Per germline, CDR1 SGHAT and CDR2 FQNNGV. V gave up 3 bases and J gave up 0 bases, with 15 bases separating them. The variable domain in full, completed from reference TRBV11-2 and TRBJ1-3, reads EAGVAQSPRYKIIEKRQSVAFWCNPISGHATLYWYQQILGQGPKLLIQFQNNGVVDDSQLPKDRFSAERLKGVDSTLKIQPAKLEDSAVYLCASSFREDGNSGNTIYFGEGSWLTVV.

This clone was seen many times. The rearrangement links TRBV10-3 to TRBJ2-5, with TRBD2 as a possible D gene (6 bases). Between the trimmed V and J ends, which lost 6 bases and 5 bases, there was a span of 13 bases. The germline V gene has CDR1 ENHRY and CDR2 SYGVKD. The CDR3 spans 13 residues. CDR3 bases: TGTGCCATCAGCCGGGACTTAAGGGAGACCCAGTACTTC. Residues: CAISRDLRETQYF.

This clone was observed at least ten times. The chain combines TRBV6-6 with TRBJ2-7; D possibly corresponds to TRBD2 (5 bases). The CDR3 runs to 12 residues. V was shortened by 0 bases and J by 10 bases, with 10 bases between the two germline ends. Germline V gene sequence: CDR1 MNHNY, CDR2 SVGAGI (reference sequence). DNA of the CDR3: TGTGCCAGCAGTTACTCCCCCCGGGATCAGTACGTC. Protein product: CASSYSPRDQYV.

This clone has a count of ten or more. The J gene is TRBJ2-3, the V gene TRBV7-3; no clear D. Trimming left V 2 bases short and J 2 bases short, with 8 bases between. Germline V gene sequence: CDR1 SGHTA, CDR2 FQGTGA. The CDR3 covers 14 residues. The CDR3 spells CASSLGGYTDTQYF. CDR3 sequence (DNA): TGTGCCAGCAGCTTAGGCGGCTACACAGATACGCAGTATTTT.

The sample holds many counts of this clone. The gene calls are TRBV6-5 and TRBJ1-2; D might be TRBD1 (6 bases). Germline CDR1 and CDR2: MNHEY and SVGAGI. The CDR3 extends over 14 amino acids. V was clipped by 5 bases and J by 7 bases, with 17 bases between them. CDR3 sequence (DNA): TGTGCCAGCAGTAGAAGTTACAGGGATTTTGGCTACACCTTC. It specifies CASSRSYRDFGYTF.

This clone showed up many times. The J gene is TRBJ1-3, the V gene TRBV19; no clear D gene. The CDR3 is 14 amino acids. CDR1 and CDR2 from the germline V gene are LNHDA and SQIVND (reference sequence). The V and J ends lost 9 bases and 4 bases respectively, with 16 bases between them. The CDR3 loop reads CASGDRGWGNTIYF. As DNA, the CDR3 is TGTGCCAGCGGAGACCGCGGGTGGGGAAACACCATATATTTT. The full variable domain, completed using reference TRBV19 and TRBJ1-3, is DGGITQSPKYLFRKEGQNVTLSCEQNLNHDAMYWYRQDPGQGLRLIYYSQIVNDFQKGDIAEGYSVSREKKESFPLTVTSAQKNPTAFYLCASGDRGWGNTIYFGEGSWLTVV.

In this sample, this clone turned up many times. The V call is TRBV19, the J call TRBJ2-2; perhaps TRBD1 as D (6 bases). Germline-derived CDR1 and CDR2 are LNHDA and SQIVND (reference sequence). Trimming removed 6 bases at V and 0 bases at J, with 14 bases between. The CDR3 contains 16 residues. The CDR3 loop reads CASSPRTVANTGELFF. CDR3 DNA: TGTGCCAGTAGCCCCCGGACAGTTGCGAACACCGGGGAGCTGTTTTTT.

This clone appeared a few times. The V call is TRBV7-7, the J call TRBJ2-3; 8 nucleotides align to TRBD1. Trimming removed 5 bases from V and 3 bases from J; junction bases left unmatched: 7. Germline V gene data show CDR1 as SSHAT and CDR2 as FNYEAQ (reference sequence). The CDR3 totals 15 residues. CDR3 residues: CASSIGTGRTDTQYF. The CDR3 DNA is TGTGCCAGCAGCATAGGGACAGGAAGAACAGATACGCAGTATTTT.

This chain joins TRBV19 and TRBJ2-5; TRBD1 matches at 8 bases. The assigned J gene may be wrong: the sequence end matches TRBJ2-7 better. Germline loops: CDR1 LNHDA, CDR2 SQIVND (reference sequence). The CDR3 covers 13 residues. This CDR3 is CASTQGAGYEQYF. Here the CDR3 DNA reads TGTGCCAGTACCCAGGGGGCGGGCTACGAGCAGTACTTC.

By sample fraction, this clone is medium-sized. The V gene is TRBV5-6, the J gene TRBJ2-7, with 7 bases aligning to TRBD2. CDR1 is SGHDT, CDR2 YYEEEE, per germline. Trimming at V came to 2 bases and at J to 5 bases, leaving 7 bases not matched to a gene. The CDR3 runs to 14 residues. The CDR3 reads CASSFSGTNNEQYV. For the CDR3, the DNA is TGTGCCAGCAGCTTTTCCGGGACTAATAACGAGCAGTACGTC.

This clone was seen many times. The chain carries TRBV2 and TRBJ1-6; 10 positions match TRBD1. The germline gives CDR1 SNHLY, CDR2 FYNNEI. CDR3 length equals 15 residues. Germline trimming cut 6 bases from V and 6 bases from J; bases unmatched to any gene: 5. This chain's CDR3 is CASRPGQGSNSPLHF. CDR3 nucleotide sequence: TGTGCCAGCAGGCCGGGACAGGGGTCTAATTCACCCCTCCACTTT.

In this sample, this clone turned up many times. The J gene is TRBJ1-1, the V gene TRBV19; maybe TRBD1 (5 bases). Trimming removed 5 bases from V and 2 bases from J, with 12 bases in between. The germline V gene encodes CDR1 LNHDA and CDR2 SQIVND (reference sequence). This CDR3 contains 14 residues. Written as DNA, the CDR3 is TGTGCCAGTAGTGTGCGGGGGGAAAACACTGAAGCTTTCTTT. This sequence encodes CASSVRGENTEAFF.

There are many counts of this clone. The V and J genes are TRBV29-1 and TRBJ1-4, with 9 bases lining up with TRBD1. Germline CDR1 and CDR2: SQVTM and ANQGSEA. The CDR3 runs 13 residues. The V segment lost 5 bases and the J segment 8 bases; nucleotides outside the gene matches: 6. The CDR3 DNA is TGCAGCGTTTCCGGGACAGGGAGGGAAAAACTGTTTTTT. Its protein is CSVSGTGREKLFF.

This clone was seen repeatedly, ten times or more. The chain is built from TRBV7-9 and TRBJ1-4, with TRBD1 matching over 7 bases. Germline assignment: CDR1 SEHNR and CDR2 FQNEAQ (reference sequence). Unmatched junction bases numbered 6, after V lost 5 bases and J lost 0 bases. This CDR3 contains 16 residues. This chain's CDR3 is CASSGGQTATNEKLFF. CDR3 bases: TGTGCCAGCAGCGGGGGACAGACTGCAACTAATGAAAAACTGTTTTTT.

This clone was observed a handful of times. The chain couples TRBV28 to TRBJ1-1; 7 bases are a match to TRBD1. The V gene's germline CDR1 is MDHEN and CDR2 SYDVKM. This CDR3 spans 16 amino acids. V lost 6 bases, J lost 0 bases, and 10 bases stayed unmatched. In nucleotides, the CDR3 is TGTGCCAGCAGGAAAAACAGGGGTCTAATGAACACTGAAGCTTTCTTT. It yields the protein CASRKNRGLMNTEAFF. Based on the CDR3 plus reference TRBV28 and TRBJ1-1, the full variable domain is DVKVTQSSRYLVKRTGEKVFLECVQDMDHENMFWYRQDPGLGLRLIYFSYDVKMKEKGDIPEGYSVSREKKERFSLILESASTNQTSMYLCASRKNRGLMNTEAFFGQGTRLTVV.

This clone was found many times. This chain connects TRBV19 to TRBJ2-2; TRBD2 aligns across 7 bases. Per germline, CDR1 LNHDA and CDR2 SQIVND (reference sequence). V was clipped by 4 bases and J by 7 bases; unmatched bases: 6. The CDR3 spans 14 residues. CDR3 nucleotides: TGTGCCAGTAGTAGCGGGACTAAGTTCGGGGAGCTGTTTTTT. Its translation is CASSSGTKFGELFF.